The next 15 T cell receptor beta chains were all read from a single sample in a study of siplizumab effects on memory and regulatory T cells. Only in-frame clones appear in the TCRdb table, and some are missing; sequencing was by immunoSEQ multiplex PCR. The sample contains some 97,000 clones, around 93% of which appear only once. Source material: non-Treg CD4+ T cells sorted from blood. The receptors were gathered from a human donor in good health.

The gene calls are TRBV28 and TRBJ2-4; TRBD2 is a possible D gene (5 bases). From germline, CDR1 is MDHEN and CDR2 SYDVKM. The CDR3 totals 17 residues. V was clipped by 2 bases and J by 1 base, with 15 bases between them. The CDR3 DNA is TGTGCCAGCAGTTTACTGGGGAGCAGCGAGGCCAAAAACATTCAGTACTTC. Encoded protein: CASSLLGSSEAKNIQYF.

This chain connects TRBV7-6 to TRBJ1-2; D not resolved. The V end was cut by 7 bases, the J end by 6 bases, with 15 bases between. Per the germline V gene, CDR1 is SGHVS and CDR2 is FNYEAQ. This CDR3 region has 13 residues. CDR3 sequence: CASNRIDGDGYTF. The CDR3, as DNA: TGTGCCAGCAACCGGATTGACGGGGATGGCTACACCTTC.

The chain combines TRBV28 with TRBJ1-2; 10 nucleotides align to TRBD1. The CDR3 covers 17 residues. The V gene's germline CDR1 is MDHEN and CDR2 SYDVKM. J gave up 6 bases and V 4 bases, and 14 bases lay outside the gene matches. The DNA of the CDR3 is TGTGCCAGCAGTTCTGACAGGGGGCAGGAGTGGAAGAATGGCTACACCTTC. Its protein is CASSSDRGQEWKNGYTF.

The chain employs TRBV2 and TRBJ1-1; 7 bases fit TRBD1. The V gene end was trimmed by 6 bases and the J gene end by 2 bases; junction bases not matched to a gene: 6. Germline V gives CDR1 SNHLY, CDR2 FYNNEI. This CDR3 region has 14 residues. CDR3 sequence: CASRTGTVNTEAFF. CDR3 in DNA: TGTGCCAGCAGGACCGGGACAGTTAACACTGAAGCTTTCTTT. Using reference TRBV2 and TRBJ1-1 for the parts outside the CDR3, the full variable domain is EPEVTQTPSHQVTQMGQEVILRCVPISNHLYFYWYRQILGQKVEFLVSFYNNEISEKSEIFDDQFSVERPDGSNFTLKIRSTKLEDSAMYFCASRTGTVNTEAFFGQGTRLTVV.

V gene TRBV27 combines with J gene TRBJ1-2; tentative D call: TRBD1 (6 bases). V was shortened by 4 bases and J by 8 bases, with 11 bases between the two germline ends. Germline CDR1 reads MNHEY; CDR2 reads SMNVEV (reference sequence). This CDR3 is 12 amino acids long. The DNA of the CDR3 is TGTGCCAGCAGTTCGGGGGGCTTCGGCTACACCTTC. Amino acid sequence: CASSSGGFGYTF.

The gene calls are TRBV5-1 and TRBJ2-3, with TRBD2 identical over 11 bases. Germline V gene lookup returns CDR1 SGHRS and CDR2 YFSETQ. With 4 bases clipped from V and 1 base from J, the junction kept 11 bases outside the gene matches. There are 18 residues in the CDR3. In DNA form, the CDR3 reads TGCGCCAGCAGCGCTGGACTAGCGGGTACATCCGGCACAGATACGCAGTATTTT. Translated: CASSAGLAGTSGTDTQYF.

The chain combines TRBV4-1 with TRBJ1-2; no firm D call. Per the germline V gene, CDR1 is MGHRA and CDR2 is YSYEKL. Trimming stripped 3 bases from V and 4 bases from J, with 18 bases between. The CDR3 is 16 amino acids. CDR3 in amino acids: CASSQSPRGNSYGYTF. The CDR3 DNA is TGCGCCAGCAGCCAGAGCCCTAGAGGGAATAGCTATGGCTACACCTTC.

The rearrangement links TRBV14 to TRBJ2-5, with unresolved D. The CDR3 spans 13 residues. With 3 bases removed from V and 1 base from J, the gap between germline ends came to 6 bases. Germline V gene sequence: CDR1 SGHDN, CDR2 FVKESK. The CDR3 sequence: CASSQRSQETQYF. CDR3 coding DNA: TGTGCCAGCAGCCAGCGATCCCAAGAGACCCAGTACTTC. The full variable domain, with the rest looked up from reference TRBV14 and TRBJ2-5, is EAGVTQFPSHSVIEKGQTVTLRCDPISGHDNLYWYRRVMGKEIKFLLHFVKESKQDESGMPNNRFLAERTGGTYSTLKVQPAELEDSGVYFCASSQRSQETQYFGPGTRLLVL.

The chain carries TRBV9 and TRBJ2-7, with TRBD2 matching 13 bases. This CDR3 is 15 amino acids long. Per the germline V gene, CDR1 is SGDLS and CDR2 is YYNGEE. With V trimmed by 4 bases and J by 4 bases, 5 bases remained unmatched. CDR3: CASSPRLAGGYEQYF. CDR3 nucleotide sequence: TGTGCCAGCAGCCCCCGACTAGCGGGAGGATACGAGCAGTACTTC. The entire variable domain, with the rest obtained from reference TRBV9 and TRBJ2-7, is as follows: DSGVTQTPKHLITATGQRVTLRCSPRSGDLSVYWYQQSLDQGLQFLIQYYNGEERAKGNILERFSAQQFPDLHSELNLSSLELGDSALYFCASSPRLAGGYEQYFGPGTRLTVT.

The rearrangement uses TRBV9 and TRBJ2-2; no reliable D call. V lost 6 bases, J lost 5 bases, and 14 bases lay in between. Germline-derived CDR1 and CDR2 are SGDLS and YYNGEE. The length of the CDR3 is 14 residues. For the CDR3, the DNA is TGTGCCAGCACCTACCTAAAGGATACCGGGGAGCTGTTTTTT. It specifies CASTYLKDTGELFF.

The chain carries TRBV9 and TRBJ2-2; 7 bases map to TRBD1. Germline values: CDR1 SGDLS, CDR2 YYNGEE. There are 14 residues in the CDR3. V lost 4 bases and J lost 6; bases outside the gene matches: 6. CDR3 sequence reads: CASSPQGTPGELFF. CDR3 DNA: TGTGCCAGCAGCCCACAGGGGACACCCGGGGAGCTGTTTTTT.

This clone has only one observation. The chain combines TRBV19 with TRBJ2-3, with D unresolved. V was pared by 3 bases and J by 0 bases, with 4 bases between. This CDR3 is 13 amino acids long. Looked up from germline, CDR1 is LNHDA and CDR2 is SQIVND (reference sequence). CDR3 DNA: TGTGCCAGTAGTATTGAGAGCACAGATACGCAGTATTTT. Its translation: CASSIESTDTQYF.

The CDR3 DNA follows: TGCGCCAGCAGCCCCGTCCTCCAAGAGACCCAGTACTTC. Translation: CASSPVLQETQYF. The genes are TRBV5-1 and TRBJ2-5; no clear D. V gave up 4 bases and J gave up 1 base, with 8 bases separating them. This CDR3 spans 13 amino acids. CDR1 is SGHRS and CDR2 is YFSETQ in the germline V gene.

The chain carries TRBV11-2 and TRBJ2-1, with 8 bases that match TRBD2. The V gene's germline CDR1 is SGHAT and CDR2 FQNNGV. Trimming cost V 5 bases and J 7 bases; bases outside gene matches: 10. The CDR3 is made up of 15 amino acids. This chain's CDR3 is CASSLLAGGGNEQFF. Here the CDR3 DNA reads TGTGCCAGCAGCCTCCTGGCGGGAGGTGGAAATGAGCAGTTCTTC.

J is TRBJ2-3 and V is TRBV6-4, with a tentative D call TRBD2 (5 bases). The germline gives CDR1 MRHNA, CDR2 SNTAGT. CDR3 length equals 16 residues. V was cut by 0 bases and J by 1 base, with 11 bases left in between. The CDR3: CASSDSTAGGTDTQYF. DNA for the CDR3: TGTGCCAGCAGTGACTCGACGGCCGGGGGCACAGATACGCAGTATTTT.